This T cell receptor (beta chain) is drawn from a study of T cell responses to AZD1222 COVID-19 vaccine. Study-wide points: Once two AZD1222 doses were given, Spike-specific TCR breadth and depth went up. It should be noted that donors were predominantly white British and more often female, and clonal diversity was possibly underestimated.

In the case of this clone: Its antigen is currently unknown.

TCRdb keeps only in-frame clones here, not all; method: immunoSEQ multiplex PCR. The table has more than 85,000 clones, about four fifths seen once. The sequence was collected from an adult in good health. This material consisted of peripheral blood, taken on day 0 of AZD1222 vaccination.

CDR3 residues: CASRGRGLRTDTQYF. The CDR3 region has the DNA TGTGCCAGTAGGGGAAGAGGACTGCGCACAGATACGCAGTATTTT. The chain joins TRBV19 to TRBJ2-3; a possible D gene is TRBD2 (5 bases). Deletions cut 6 bases from V and 1 base from J, with 14 bases between. This CDR3 comprises 15 residues. The V gene's germline CDR1 is LNHDA and CDR2 SQIVND (reference sequence).